This TCR beta chain was sequenced during a study of blood T cell repertoires in COVID-19 (dated by TCRdb to the early 2020s). As for the study more broadly: Collaborator samples came from the United States, Italy and Spain and covered acute and convalescent phases of COVID-19. The material from the prospective study consisted of cDNA or gDNA derived from T cells, B-cell-depleted T cells, or PBMCs. Subjects who had been exposed to COVID-19, were actively infected with it, or had recovered from it provided the deeply sampled blood TCRbeta repertoires that made up the dataset. A freely available public database, intended as a resource for researchers studying the immune response to SARS-CoV-2, is where the repertoires were released. Samples were obtained from the ongoing ImmuneRACE study (first 160 participants) and from 1,000 to 1,500 subjects provided by 6 global collaborators. Nearly every sample came with metadata listing a de-identified subject ID, COVID-19 status, age in years and sex. Where available, HLA class I and class II types were taken from metadata supplied by the sample provider and were not determined by assay-based typing.

The collaborating institutions used their own protocols to collect whole blood in K2EDTA tubes. Collaborator samples were shipped for TCRbeta analysis as frozen whole blood, isolated PBMCs, or DNA extracted from either sample type. TCRbeta CDR3 regions were amplified from genomic DNA using the immunoSEQ Assay, a bias-controlled multiplex PCR. Concerning the study's data processing: Within the assay, amplification of reference gene primers was used to estimate how many nucleated cells each sample contained. To quantify the absolute abundance of each unique TCRbeta CDR3 rearrangement, sequence reads were collapsed and filtered. For each sample, productive Simpson clonality was calculated as the square root of Simpson's diversity index across productive rearrangements. TCRdb carries this immuneACCESS record with in-frame sequences only. Its versions omit some clonotypes, under half of them owing to an unresolved V gene in the studies checked, with the rest unexplained. The DNA gave D and trimming, while V, J and clone size come from that table. This sample comprises approximately 90,000 clones, less than 95% of them detected only once. The biggest ten clones account for about 1.7% of the sample.

This clone was seen a single time. Its antigen remains unidentified. Base qualities were left out, and no much larger clone turns up one base away. On the study overall, not on this receptor specifically: How much clinical and demographic metadata was included differed by source and by participant, and the metadata was provided uncurated.

The V and J ends are trimmed by 0 bases and 8 bases, leaving 14 bases between them. CDR1 SGHRS and CDR2 YFSETQ were looked up in the germline V gene. The CDR3 runs 15 residues from the cysteine to the phenylalanine. Just the 45-base CDR3 DNA is kept, in frame starting at base 1. The chain is encoded by TRBV5-1 joined to TRBJ1-4, with the D gene call left open. Specimen: peripheral blood. The sequence came from a man aged 60-69 years with acute or convalescent COVID-19. The CDR3 protein sequence reads: CASSLERRAAEKLFF. The nucleotides read TGCGCCAGCAGCTTGGAAAGGAGGGCAGCAGAAAAACTGTTTTTT.